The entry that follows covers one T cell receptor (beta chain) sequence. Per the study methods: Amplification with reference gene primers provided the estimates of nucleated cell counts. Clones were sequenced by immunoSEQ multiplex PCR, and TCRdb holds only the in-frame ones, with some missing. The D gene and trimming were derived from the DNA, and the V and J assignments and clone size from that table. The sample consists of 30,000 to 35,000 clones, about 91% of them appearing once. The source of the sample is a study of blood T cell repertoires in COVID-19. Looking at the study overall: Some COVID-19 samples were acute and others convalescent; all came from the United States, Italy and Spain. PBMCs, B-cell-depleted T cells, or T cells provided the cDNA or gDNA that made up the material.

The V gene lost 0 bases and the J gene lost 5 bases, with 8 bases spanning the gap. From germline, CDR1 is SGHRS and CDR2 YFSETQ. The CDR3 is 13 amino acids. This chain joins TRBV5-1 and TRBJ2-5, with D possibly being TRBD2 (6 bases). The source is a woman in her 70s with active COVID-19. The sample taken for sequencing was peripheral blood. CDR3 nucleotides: TGCGCCAGCAGCTTGGGGGAGGAGGAGACCCAGTACTTC. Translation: CASSLGEEETQYF.